This T cell receptor beta chain was identified in a study of beta chain features in type 1 diabetes (dated by TCRdb to 2016 to 2019). Context from the whole study: Mean age, gender distribution, total cell number and subset yield were not different between patients and healthy donors. A total of 107,917,701 sorted cells were examined across all samples, and a strong correlation was observed between cell number per subset and RNA yield. In the study, recently diagnosed type 1 diabetes patients and matched healthy donors were compared on the TCRB repertoires of their sorted circulating CD4+ T cell subsets. Regulatory and stem cell-like memory subsets were isolated from only 8 patients and about 8 healthy donors, whereas naive and central memory subsets came from all 30 or so donors. Beyond this particular receptor, the publication reports: At VDJ recombination sites, type 1 diabetes patients had fewer insertions and more deleted nucleotides, which implies abnormalities in thymic rearrangement. The naive, central memory and regulatory TCRB repertoires appeared to resemble one another more closely among patients than among healthy donors. Because the HLA sub-analyses included only small numbers of individuals, any influence of HLA type on TCRB rearrangement was left unresolved. Because cDNA rather than genomic DNA was sequenced, highly expressing activated cells could have been over-represented, although no difference in activation and CD3 levels was found between groups. Type 1 diabetes patients showed a moderate but significant shortening of TCRB CDR3 length in all four CD4+ subsets. Shorter templates might have been favored by PCR, but patient and control samples were amplified and corrected together, so both groups would have been affected equally by any skew.

The High Capacity cDNA Reverse Transcription Kit was used to reverse transcribe all of the isolated RNA, meaning that expressed TCRB transcripts were what got sequenced. Naive, central memory and regulatory T cell samples underwent deep immunoSEQ sequencing, averaging roughly 3.5 million total reads per sample. Sorted cells were lysed in RLT buffer and RNA was extracted with DNase-treated RNeasy Micro or Mini kits, depending on cell number. To prevent cross-contamination, each cell subset was processed individually, whereas patient and healthy donor samples were processed jointly. Using the immunoSEQ multiplex PCR, TCRB sequences were amplified from cDNA into 87-bp fragments spanning the CDR3 region. Amplicons were sequenced on the Illumina HiSeq platform. The authors processed their data as follows. PCR bias was corrected computationally using synthetic template baselines, and reads within Hamming distance 2 were collapsed, with unmergeable singletons discarded. Reads were aligned against IMGT to assign V, D and J genes, CDR3 length and insertions or deletions at six rearrangement sites. Within each subset, clonotype counts were normalized to sorted cell number, after which true diversity and Gini coefficients were computed with the tcR R package. The overlap coefficient, calculated on TCRB nucleotide sequences, was used to measure repertoire sharing. This is the immuneACCESS table as TCRdb keeps it, with only in-frame sequences that have V and J called. A part of the clones is gone; compared with another copy, unresolved V genes explain less than half, and the rest is unexplained. V and J calls and clone size follow that table, whereas D and trimming were derived from the DNA. This sample holds 400,000 or so clones; 9.6% were observed only once. Clones ranked in the top ten supply 0.6% of the sample.

Each donor gave one peripheral blood draw, averaging roughly 0.11 L, which was collected into heparinised tubes. Using a panel that included CD45RO, CCR7, CD25, CD127, CD95 and CD27, naive, central memory, regulatory and stem cell-like memory CD4+ T cells were sorted on a BD FACSAria II. A purity above 95% was achieved for all sorted populations. PBMCs were isolated right away by Lymphoprep density gradient centrifugation and were stained directly, without culture. To minimize batch effects, samples were stained and sorted in pairs, one healthy donor with one patient per experiment. Reading from cysteine to phenylalanine, the CDR3 counts 14 amino acids. Only CDR3 DNA is held: 42 bases, read in frame from base 1. The germline V gene (reference sequence) yields SSHAT for CDR1 and FNYEAQ for CDR2. This clone has more than one count but fewer than ten. The antigen it binds to is not known. The junction and the germline gene differ at one end; a read error may be behind it.

Sequencing input: central memory CD4+ T cells from blood. The origin of this receptor is a man under 40 with type 1 diabetes. The sequence joins TRBV7-7 to TRBJ2-1; possibly the D gene is TRBD1, per 5 matching bases. Read as DNA, the sequence is TGTGCTAGCAGCTCCCATCCAGGGTACAATGAGCAGTTCTTC. This sequence encodes CASSSHPGYNEQFF.